These 10 T cell receptor beta chains came from one sample sequenced in a study of shared clonotypes between healthy human individuals. Clones were sequenced by immunoSEQ multiplex PCR, and TCRdb holds only the in-frame ones, with some missing. The sample records approximately 1.1 million clones, about 84% being singletons. What was sequenced was memory CD4+ T cells from PBMCs. Subset here: CD45RA-negative fraction. These receptors were collected from a man aged 18 to 30 in good health. Some clones in this sample may be carry-over from other donors' samples.

This chain links TRBV6-5 with TRBJ2-7; D is possibly TRBD1 or TRBD2 (5 bases each). V was clipped by 6 bases and J by 0 bases, with 12 bases between them. The CDR3 sequence is 14 residues long. Germline assignment: CDR1 MNHEY and CDR2 SVGAGI. The CDR3 region is CASSLKGSSYEQYF. The CDR3 DNA follows: TGTGCCAGCAGCCTAAAGGGGAGCTCCTACGAGCAGTACTTC.

This clone appeared a few times. The gene calls are TRBV5-1 and TRBJ2-2; unclear D gene. This CDR3 region has 16 residues. CDR1 and CDR2 from the germline V gene are SGHRS and YFSETQ. V lost 0 bases to trimming and J lost 0 bases, with 9 bases between them. The CDR3 spells CASSLASQANTGELFF. The CDR3 DNA follows: TGCGCCAGCAGCTTGGCATCCCAGGCGAACACCGGGGAGCTGTTTTTT.

The rearrangement uses TRBV30 and TRBJ1-1, with no clear D. CDR3 size: 14 residues. V was pared by 0 bases and J by 4 bases, with 12 bases between. The germline gives CDR1 GTSNPN, CDR2 SVGIG (reference sequence). CDR3 DNA sequence: TGTGCCTGGAGTGTAGGTAGGGTGTCCACTGAAGCTTTCTTT. Protein product: CAWSVGRVSTEAFF.

This clone was recorded only once. The germline gene is not matched at one end of the junction; a read error may be the cause. This CDR3 is also generated by other DNA sequences in the sample. J is TRBJ2-7 and V is TRBV10-3; 13 positions match TRBD2. The germline V gene encodes CDR1 ENHRY and CDR2 SYGVKD. The CDR3 spans 14 residues. The CDR3 bases are TGCGCCATCAGTGAGACTAGCGGGAGGTACGAGCAGTACTTC. This gives the protein CAISETSGRYEQYF.

This chain joins TRBV2 and TRBJ2-2; D might be TRBD1 or TRBD2, each matching 6 bases. This CDR3 has 15 residues. Trimming took 4 bases from V and 3 from J, leaving 12 bases between them. Germline V lookup: CDR1 SNHLY, CDR2 FYNNEI. For the CDR3, the DNA is TGTGCCAGCAGTGTACAGGGAGGATACACCGGGGAGCTGTTTTTT. It codes for CASSVQGGYTGELFF.

The rearrangement uses TRBV2 and TRBJ2-7; 9 nucleotides line up with TRBD1. Germline V gene sequence: CDR1 SNHLY, CDR2 FYNNEI. Unmatched junction bases numbered 9, after V lost 6 bases and J lost 0 bases. The CDR3 runs to 16 residues. Written as DNA, the CDR3 is TGTGCCAGCAGCGAATGGGGGACAGGGACCTCCTACGAGCAGTACTTC. As protein: CASSEWGTGTSYEQYF. Drawing the rest from reference TRBV2 and TRBJ2-7, the complete variable domain is EPEVTQTPSHQVTQMGQEVILRCVPISNHLYFYWYRQILGQKVEFLVSFYNNEISEKSEIFDDQFSVERPDGSNFTLKIRSTKLEDSAMYFCASSEWGTGTSYEQYFGPGTRLTVT.

The CDR3 protein is CASSSRAGEFGTQYF. The CDR3 DNA sequence: TGTGCCAGTAGCAGCCGGGCGGGAGAGTTTGGTACGCAGTATTTT. V usage is TRBV19 and J usage is TRBJ2-3; 7 bases fit TRBD2. Per germline, CDR1 LNHDA and CDR2 SQIVND (reference sequence). With 6 bases clipped from V and 8 bases from J, the junction kept 14 bases outside the gene matches. The CDR3 covers 15 residues.

This clone has more than one count but fewer than ten. J is TRBJ1-2 and V is TRBV30, with 9 bases fitting TRBD1. The germline V gene has CDR1 GTSNPN and CDR2 SVGIG (reference sequence). With 5 bases clipped from V and 7 bases from J, the junction kept 8 bases outside the gene matches. The CDR3 covers 13 residues. The CDR3 sequence is CAWELGDRVGYTF. The CDR3 nucleotides are TGTGCCTGGGAACTAGGGGACAGGGTTGGCTACACCTTC.

The chain couples TRBV7-3 to TRBJ2-1, with D possibly being TRBD2 (6 bases). CDR1 and CDR2 (germline): SGHTA, FQGTGA. V was clipped by 3 bases and J by 7 bases, with 13 bases between them. The CDR3 sequence is 14 residues long. The CDR3 reads CASSFLGGYNEQFF. The CDR3 DNA sequence: TGTGCCAGCAGCTTCCTCGGGGGATATAATGAGCAGTTCTTC.

CDR3 region: CASSRLAGGLYEQYF. The CDR3 nucleotides are TGTGCCAGCTCGCGACTAGCGGGAGGGCTCTACGAGCAGTACTTC. The J gene is TRBJ2-7, the V gene TRBV18, with 14 nucleotides matching TRBD2. The CDR3 length is 15 residues. Germline V lookup: CDR1 KGHSH, CDR2 LQKENI. Losses at the gene ends were 6 bases for V and 3 bases for J; bases not matched to a gene: 4.